Sequencing of this TCR beta chain was carried out in a study of cytomegalovirus exposure and HLA in healthy donors. Study context: In a previous analysis, 100 million to 140 million unique TCR beta sequences were found from 150 million to 200 million T cells.

The PCR employed 60 Vbeta primers together with 13 Jbeta primers. Produced via immunoSEQ multiplex PCR; TCRdb's table is partial and in-frame only. The sample lists under 200,000 clones, approximately 77% occurring once. Study-wide findings and caveats: According to a later analysis, most TCR beta chains associated with CMV appeared HLA-restricted. An apparent linkage of common viral pathogens to several of the most significant clusters emerged in a later analysis.

Points on this clone: Antigen specificity is unknown.

Trimming stripped 0 bases from V and 0 bases from J, with 15 bases between. This CDR3 has 18 amino acids. CDR1 SGDLS and CDR2 YYNGEE come from the germline V gene. V gene TRBV9 combines with J gene TRBJ1-4; maybe TRBD1 (5 bases). This TCR was sampled from a man in his forties in good health and CMV-seropositive. Input material: PBMCs. The CDR3 nucleotides are TGTGCCAGCAGCGTAGGTGGCTCAGGGCCAGCAACTAATGAAAAACTGTTTTTT. It specifies CASSVGGSGPATNEKLFF.